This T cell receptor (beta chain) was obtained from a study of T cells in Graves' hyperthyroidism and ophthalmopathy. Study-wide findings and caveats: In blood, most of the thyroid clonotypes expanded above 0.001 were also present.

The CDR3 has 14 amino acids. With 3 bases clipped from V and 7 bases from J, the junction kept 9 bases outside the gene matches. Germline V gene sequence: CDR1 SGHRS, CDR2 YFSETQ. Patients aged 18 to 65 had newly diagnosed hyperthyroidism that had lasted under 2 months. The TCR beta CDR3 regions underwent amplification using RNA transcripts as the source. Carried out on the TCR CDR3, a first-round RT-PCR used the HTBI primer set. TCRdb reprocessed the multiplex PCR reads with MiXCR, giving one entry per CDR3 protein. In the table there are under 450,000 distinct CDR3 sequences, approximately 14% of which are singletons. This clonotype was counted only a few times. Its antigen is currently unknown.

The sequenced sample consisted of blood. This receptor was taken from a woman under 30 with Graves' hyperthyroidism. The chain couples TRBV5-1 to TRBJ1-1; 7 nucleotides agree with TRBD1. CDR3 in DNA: TGCGCCAGCAGCTACCGACAGGGTCTGGGTGAAGCTTTCTTT. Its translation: CASSYRQGLGEAFF.